This T cell receptor beta chain was sequenced in a study of CD8+CD57+ T cells in acquired aplastic anemia. The study profiled TCR beta VDJ and CDR3 using genomic DNA as template. MiXCR, run by TCRdb on the reads, gives a single entry per CDR3 protein. The sample has fewer than 250,000 distinct CDR3 sequences; 40% to 50% are singletons. General study findings and limits: Sharing between patients and controls was observed for twenty-nine CD8+ CDR3 sequences.

As concerns this clonotype: What it binds is unknown.

The germline CDR1 and CDR2 sequences are SGHNT and YYREEE (reference sequence). The CDR3 runs 14 residues. The ends were cut back, 1 base at V and 5 bases at J, with 10 bases in the middle. The patients chosen for sequencing had shown expansion of CD8+CD57+ cells (detected by flow cytometry). This TCR was sampled from a human donor with aplastic anemia. The V and J genes are TRBV5-4 and TRBJ2-1, with D uncertain. Sequencing input: sorted CD4+, CD8+, or CD8+CD57+ T cells (not recorded which) from PBMCs. Written as DNA, the CDR3 is TGTGCCAGCAGCTTGAAAGGTCACAACAATGAGCAGTTCTTC. Translation gives CASSLKGHNNEQFF.